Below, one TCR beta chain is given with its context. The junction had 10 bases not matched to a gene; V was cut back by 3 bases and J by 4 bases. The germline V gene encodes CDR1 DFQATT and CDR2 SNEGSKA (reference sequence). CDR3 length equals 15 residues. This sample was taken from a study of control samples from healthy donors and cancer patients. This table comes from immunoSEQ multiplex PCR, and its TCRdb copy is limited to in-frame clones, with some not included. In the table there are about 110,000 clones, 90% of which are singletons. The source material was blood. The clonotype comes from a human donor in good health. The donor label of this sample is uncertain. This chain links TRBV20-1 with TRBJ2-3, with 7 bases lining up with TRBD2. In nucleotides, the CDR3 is TGCAGTGCTAGTAGGCTAGTCGGGGGGTCAGATACGCAGTATTTT. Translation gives CSASRLVGGSDTQYF.